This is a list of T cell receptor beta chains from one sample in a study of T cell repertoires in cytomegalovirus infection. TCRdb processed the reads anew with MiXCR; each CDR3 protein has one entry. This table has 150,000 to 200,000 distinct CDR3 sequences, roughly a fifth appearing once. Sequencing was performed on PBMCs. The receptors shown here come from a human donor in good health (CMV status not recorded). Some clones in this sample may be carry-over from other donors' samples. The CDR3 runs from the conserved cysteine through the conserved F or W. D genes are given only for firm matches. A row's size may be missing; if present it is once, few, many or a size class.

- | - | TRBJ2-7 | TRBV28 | CASSQDGTYEQYF | TGTGCCAGCAGTCAGGACGGGACCTACGAGCAGTACTTC
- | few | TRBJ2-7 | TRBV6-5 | CASSSGRVGEQYF | TGTGCCAGCAGTTCGGGCAGGGTGGGCGAGCAGTACTTC
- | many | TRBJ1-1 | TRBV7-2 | CASSPALWSEAFF | TGTGCCAGCAGCCCAGCTCTGTGGAGTGAAGCTTTCTTT
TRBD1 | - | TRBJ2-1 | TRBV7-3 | CASSLDSGQGFFNEQFF | TGTGCCAGCAGCTTGGATTCGGGACAGGGGTTTTTCAATGAGCAGTTCTTC
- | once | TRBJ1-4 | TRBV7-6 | CASSSLTGSTNEKLFF | TGTGCCAGCAGCTCACTAACAGGATCAACTAATGAAAAACTGTTTTTT
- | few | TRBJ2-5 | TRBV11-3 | CASSSAGTQGETQYF | TGTGCCAGCAGCTCGGCCGGGACCCAAGGGGAGACCCAGTACTTC
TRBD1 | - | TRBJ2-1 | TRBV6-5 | CASSYFGQGSAEQFF | TGTGCCAGCAGTTACTTTGGACAGGGGTCCGCTGAGCAGTTCTTC
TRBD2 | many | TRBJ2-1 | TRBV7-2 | CASSLKGTSGYNEQFF | TGTGCCAGCAGCTTAAAGGGGACTAGCGGCTACAATGAGCAGTTCTTC
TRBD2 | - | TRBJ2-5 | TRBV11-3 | CASSPSSGGRETQYF | TGTGCCAGCAGCCCATCCTCCGGGGGGAGAGAGACCCAGTACTTC
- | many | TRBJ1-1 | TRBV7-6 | CASSLAEMGTEAFF | TGTGCCAGCAGCTTAGCGGAGATGGGCACTGAAGCTTTCTTT
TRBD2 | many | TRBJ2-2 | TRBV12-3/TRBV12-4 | CASSGAGRGTGELFF | TGTGCCAGCAGTGGAGCGGGACGGGGCACCGGGGAGCTGTTTTTT
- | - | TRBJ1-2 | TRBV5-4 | CASSLEVAPAYGYTF | TGTGCCAGCAGCTTGGAAGTGGCACCAGCCTATGGCTACACCTTC
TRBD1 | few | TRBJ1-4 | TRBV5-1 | CASSPIVGTGNEKLFF | TGCGCCAGCAGCCCGATAGTGGGGACAGGGAATGAAAAACTGTTTTTT
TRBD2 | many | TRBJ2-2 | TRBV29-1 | CSANVGGWNTGELFF | TGCAGCGCCAATGTGGGGGGGTGGAACACCGGGGAGCTGTTTTTT
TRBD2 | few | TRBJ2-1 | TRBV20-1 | CSARESGRAYNEQFF | TGCAGTGCTAGAGAGAGCGGGAGGGCCTACAATGAGCAGTTCTTC
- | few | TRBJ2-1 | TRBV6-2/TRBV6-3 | CASTLARRNEQFF | TGTGCCAGCACCCTTGCCCGGCGAAATGAGCAGTTCTTC
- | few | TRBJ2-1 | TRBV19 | CASSPRLDEQFF | TGTGCCAGTAGTCCCCGCTTGGATGAGCAGTTCTTC
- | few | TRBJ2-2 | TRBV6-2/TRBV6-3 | CASSYPTAVNTGELFF | TGTGCCAGCAGTTACCCGACTGCCGTAAACACCGGGGAGCTGTTTTTT
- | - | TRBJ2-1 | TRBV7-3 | CASSLSGGARNEQFF | TGTGCCAGCAGCTTAAGTGGGGGGGCCCGCAATGAGCAGTTCTTC
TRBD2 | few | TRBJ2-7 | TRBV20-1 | CSVRGTSDYEQYF | TGCAGCGTTAGAGGGACTAGCGATTACGAGCAGTACTTC
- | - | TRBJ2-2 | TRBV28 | CASRGTPTGELFF | TGTGCCAGCAGAGGGACACCTACCGGGGAGCTGTTTTTT
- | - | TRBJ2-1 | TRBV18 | CASSPTGQGSYNEQFF | TGTGCCAGCTCACCCACCGGGCAGGGCTCCTACAATGAGCAGTTCTTC
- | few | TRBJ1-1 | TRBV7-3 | CASSLIGRRGVNTEAFF | TGTGCCAGCAGCTTAATAGGCCGAAGGGGGGTGAACACTGAAGCTTTCTTT
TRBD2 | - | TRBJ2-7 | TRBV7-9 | CASSLQSGSTYEQYF | TGTGCCAGCAGCTTACAAAGCGGGAGCACCTACGAGCAGTACTTC
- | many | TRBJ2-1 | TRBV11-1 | CASSSAYNEQFF | TGTGCCAGCTCATCGGCCTACAATGAGCAGTTCTTC
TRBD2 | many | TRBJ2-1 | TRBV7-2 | CASTQGTSGRSGYNEQFF | TGTGCCAGCACCCAGGGTACTAGCGGGAGATCGGGTTACAATGAGCAGTTCTTC
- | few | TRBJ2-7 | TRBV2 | CASRRDGYEQYF | TGTGCCAGCAGGAGGGACGGCTACGAGCAGTACTTC
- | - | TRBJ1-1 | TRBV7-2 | CASSLGGHLNTEAFF | TGTGCCAGCAGCTTAGGTGGACACTTGAACACTGAAGCTTTCTTT
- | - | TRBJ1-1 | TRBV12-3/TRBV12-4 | CASTQGTEAFF | TGTGCCAGCACCCAGGGTACTGAAGCTTTCTTT
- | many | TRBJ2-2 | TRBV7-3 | CASSPSLGNTGELFF | TGTGCCAGCAGCCCTAGCTTAGGGAACACCGGGGAGCTGTTTTTT